This entry lists 21 T cell receptor beta chains sequenced from one sample in a study of shared clonotypes between healthy human individuals. Assay used: immunoSEQ multiplex PCR; TCRdb lists only in-frame clones, some missing. The sample yields hundreds of thousands of clones, around 72% seen once. Source material: memory CD4+ T cells sorted from blood. The subset here: CD45RA-negative fraction. The receptors derive from a woman in her twenties or thirties in good health.

This clone was recorded only once. This chain connects TRBV28 to TRBJ2-5; 10 positions match TRBD1. The junction had 6 bases not matched to a gene; V was cut back by 5 bases and J by 0 bases. Germline lookup yields CDR1 MDHEN and CDR2 SYDVKM. The CDR3 is 16 amino acids. CDR3 protein: CASSLGGQGDQETQYF. CDR3 nucleotides: TGTGCCAGCAGTCTTGGTGGACAGGGGGACCAAGAGACCCAGTACTTC.

V and J are TRBV11-2 and TRBJ1-1; 7 bases are shared with TRBD1. This CDR3 has 14 amino acids. With 5 bases clipped from V and 4 bases from J, the junction kept 7 bases outside the gene matches. CDR1 SGHAT and CDR2 FQNNGV come from the germline V gene. The CDR3 coding sequence is TGTGCCAGCAGCAACGACAGGGTGAGCACTGAAGCTTTCTTT. It is translated as CASSNDRVSTEAFF.

This chain joins TRBV5-1 and TRBJ2-3; 7 bases map to TRBD1. With V trimmed by 4 bases and J by 8 bases, 13 bases remained unmatched. The germline gives CDR1 SGHRS, CDR2 YFSETQ. The CDR3 extends over 15 amino acids. The chain's CDR3 is CASSPPPDRDSTQYF. The CDR3 region has the DNA TGCGCCAGCAGCCCACCGCCTGACAGGGACAGTACGCAGTATTTT.

This clone is a singleton in its sample. The V gene is TRBV19, the J gene TRBJ2-6; 8 bases agree with TRBD1. This CDR3 has 17 residues. The V gene end was trimmed by 8 bases and the J gene end by 0 bases; junction bases not matched to a gene: 9. CDR1 LNHDA and CDR2 SQIVND come from the germline V gene (reference sequence). CDR3 residues: CASGLRTGTSGANVLTF. CDR3 nucleotide sequence: TGTGCCAGTGGACTAAGGACAGGGACCTCTGGGGCCAACGTCCTGACTTTC.

As regards this clone: The sample contains more than one DNA sequence encoding this CDR3. The genes are TRBV29-1 and TRBJ1-1, with D uncertain. The CDR3 spans 11 residues. The V gene's germline CDR1 is SQVTM and CDR2 ANQGSEA. Trimming shortened V by 3 bases and J by 6 bases, and 8 bases separated the two germline ends. The CDR3 DNA follows: TGCAGCGTTGAGTGGAGATCTGAAGCTTTCTTT. Translated, it gives CSVEWRSEAFF.

About this clone: Other DNA sequences within the sample encode an identical CDR3. The V and J genes are TRBV20-1 and TRBJ1-1; D gene unclear. The CDR3 covers 11 residues. Germline CDR1 is DFQATT and CDR2 is SNEGSKA (reference sequence). Trimming shortened V by 5 bases and J by 2 bases, and 6 bases separated the two germline ends. The CDR3 here is CSAGVNTEAFF. The CDR3 DNA follows: TGCAGTGCTGGGGTCAACACTGAAGCTTTCTTT.

The sample holds one count of this clone. The chain employs TRBV7-9 and TRBJ2-7; 7 bases are a match to TRBD2. V lost 6 bases, J lost 1 base, and 9 bases stayed unmatched. The germline CDR1 and CDR2 sequences are SEHNR and FQNEAQ (reference sequence). This CDR3 region has 15 residues. The CDR3 spells CASSSSGTGSYEQYF. In nucleotides, the CDR3 is TGTGCCAGCAGTTCAAGCGGGACGGGGTCCTACGAGCAGTACTTC.

The rearrangement joins TRBV6-6 to TRBJ2-6; D tentatively reads TRBD1 or TRBD2 (5 bases each). Deletions cut 7 bases from V and 0 bases from J, with 10 bases between. This CDR3 has 15 residues. The germline CDR1 and CDR2 sequences are MNHNY and SVGAGI (reference sequence). CDR3 loop: CASKNGGSGANVLTF. CDR3 in DNA: TGTGCCAGCAAAAATGGGGGCTCTGGGGCCAACGTCCTGACTTTC.

The gene calls are TRBV6-1 and TRBJ2-5, with 8 bases that match TRBD2. CDR3 length equals 19 residues. The ends lost 4 bases at V and 5 bases at J; junction bases unmatched: 21. Germline CDR1 is MNHNS and CDR2 is SASEGT. CDR3 loop: CASSASPSGLSGRGETQYF. The DNA of the CDR3 is TGTGCCAGCAGTGCAAGCCCCTCTGGCCTAAGCGGGAGAGGTGAGACCCAGTACTTC.

The V call is TRBV7-7, the J call TRBJ2-1; 11 bases align to TRBD1. CDR1 is SSHAT, CDR2 FNYEAQ, per germline (reference sequence). This CDR3 contains 15 residues. Losses at the gene ends were 1 base for V and 7 bases for J; bases not matched to a gene: 3. The CDR3, as DNA: TGTGCCAGCAGCTTAGGGACAGGGGGCACGAATGAGCAGTTCTTC. Translation gives CASSLGTGGTNEQFF.

This sequence joins TRBV5-1 and TRBJ1-2; no reliable D call. Trimming stripped 1 base from V and 3 bases from J, with 4 bases between. Germline-derived CDR1 and CDR2 are SGHRS and YFSETQ. This CDR3 contains 12 residues. The CDR3 loop is CASSLYDYGYTF. The CDR3 bases are TGCGCCAGCAGCTTGTATGACTATGGCTACACCTTC.

This CDR3 is CASSPGMAGDQPQHF. Written as DNA, the CDR3 is TGTGCCAGCTCGCCCGGGATGGCCGGCGATCAGCCCCAGCATTTT. V gene TRBV18 combines with J gene TRBJ1-5; D is undetermined. This CDR3 contains 15 residues. Germline V gene sequence: CDR1 KGHSH, CDR2 LQKENI. V was clipped by 6 bases and J by 5 bases, with 17 bases between them.

This chain joins TRBV2 and TRBJ1-2, with 7 bases matching TRBD1. V gave up 5 bases and J gave up 4 bases; unmatched junction bases: 7. Germline lookup yields CDR1 SNHLY and CDR2 FYNNEI. The CDR3 has 14 residues. The CDR3 loop reads CASSSRGDSYGYTF. CDR3 nucleotides: TGTGCCAGCAGTTCAAGGGGGGACAGCTATGGCTACACCTTC.

The sample holds many counts of this clone. The genes are TRBV25-1 and TRBJ1-3, with D maybe TRBD1 (6 bases). The length of the CDR3 is 16 residues. The germline gives CDR1 MGHDK, CDR2 SYGVNS. Trimming removed 6 bases at V and 2 bases at J, with 17 bases between. The CDR3 here is CASSRIGQTTGNTIYF. CDR3 bases: TGTGCCAGCAGCAGAATAGGACAGACAACTGGAAACACCATATATTTT.

This rearrangement joins TRBV7-9 to TRBJ2-3; TRBD1 agrees at 9 bases. This CDR3 has 14 amino acids. Trimming took 6 bases from V and 5 from J; bases not matched to a gene: 6. CDR1 is SEHNR and CDR2 is FQNEAQ in the germline V gene (reference sequence). The CDR3 protein is CASSSDRGIDTQYF. The CDR3 bases are TGTGCCAGCAGTTCCGACAGGGGGATAGATACGCAGTATTTT. Combining the CDR3 with reference TRBV7-9 and TRBJ2-3 gives the whole variable domain DTGVSQNPRHKITKRGQNVTFRCDPISEHNRLYWYRQTLGQGPEFLTYFQNEAQLEKSRLLSDRFSAERPKGSFSTLEIQRTEQGDSAMYLCASSSDRGIDTQYFGPGTRLTVL.

Points on this clone: Different DNA sequences within this sample yield the same CDR3. The V gene is TRBV18, the J gene TRBJ2-5; 9 bases are a match to TRBD1. Looked up from germline, CDR1 is KGHSH and CDR2 is LQKENI. After removal of 6 bases from V and 4 bases from J, the junction contained 3 bases not matched to a gene. The CDR3 contains 13 residues. The CDR3 loop reads CASSPGQGETQYF. CDR3 sequence (DNA): TGTGCCAGCTCCCCGGGACAGGGAGAGACCCAGTACTTC. Full variable domain (outside the CDR3, taken from reference TRBV18 and TRBJ2-5): NAGVMQNPRHLVRRRGQEARLRCSPMKGHSHVYWYRQLPEEGLKFMVYLQKENIIDESGMPKERFSAEFPKEGPSILRIQQVVRGDSAAYFCASSPGQGETQYFGPGTRLLVL.

This sequence joins TRBV29-1 and TRBJ2-1; D is unclear. The V and J ends lost 2 bases and 12 bases respectively, with 11 bases between them. The germline gives CDR1 SQVTM, CDR2 ANQGSEA. The CDR3 is made up of 11 amino acids. CDR3 nucleotide sequence: TGCAGCGTTGAAAGAGACAACGGGCAGTTCTTC. This translates into CSVERDNGQFF.

The chain recombines TRBV6-1 with TRBJ2-3, with 8 bases fitting TRBD2. V dropped 0 bases and J dropped 0; count of bases not matched to a gene: 8. Per germline, CDR1 MNHNS and CDR2 SASEGT. This CDR3 contains 18 residues. The CDR3 region is CASSEAIPGLASTDTQYF. CDR3 DNA sequence: TGTGCCAGCAGTGAAGCGATCCCAGGACTAGCAAGCACAGATACGCAGTATTTT.

The chain recombines TRBV11-2 with TRBJ2-5; weak D call: TRBD1 (6 bases). Trimming stripped 4 bases from V and 2 bases from J, with 17 bases between. This CDR3 has 16 amino acids. The germline V gene has CDR1 SGHAT and CDR2 FQNNGV. DNA for the CDR3: TGTGCCAGCAGCTCGCGGATACAGGGAATTCAAGAGACCCAGTACTTC. Protein: CASSSRIQGIQETQYF.

The rearrangement uses TRBV19 and TRBJ2-3; no firm D call. The CDR3 length is 14 residues. Germline values: CDR1 LNHDA, CDR2 SQIVND (reference sequence). V was pared by 4 bases and J by 1 base, with 9 bases between. In DNA, the CDR3 is TGTGCCAGTAGTACCCGGATGGGCACAGATACGCAGTATTTT. Its protein is CASSTRMGTDTQYF.

This clone was observed a few times. The rearrangement links TRBV7-6 to TRBJ2-2; 12 bases align to TRBD2. Losses at the gene ends were 1 base for V and 4 bases for J; bases not matched to a gene: 4. The CDR3 has 17 residues. Germline loops: CDR1 SGHVS, CDR2 FNYEAQ. CDR3 sequence (DNA): TGTGCCAGCAGCTTAGGACTAGCGGGAGTATCCACCGGGGAGCTGTTTTTT. Translation: CASSLGLAGVSTGELFF.